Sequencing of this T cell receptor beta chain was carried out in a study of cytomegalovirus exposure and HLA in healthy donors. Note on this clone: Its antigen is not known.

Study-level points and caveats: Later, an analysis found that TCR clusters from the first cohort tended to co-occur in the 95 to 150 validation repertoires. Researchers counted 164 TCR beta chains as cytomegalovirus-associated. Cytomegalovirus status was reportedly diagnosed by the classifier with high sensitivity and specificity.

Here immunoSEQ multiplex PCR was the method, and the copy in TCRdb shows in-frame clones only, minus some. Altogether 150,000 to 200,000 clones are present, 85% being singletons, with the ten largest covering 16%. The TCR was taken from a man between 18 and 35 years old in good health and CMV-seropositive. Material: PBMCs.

CDR3 region: CASSGYRDRGGETQYF. The CDR3 DNA reads TGTGCCAGCAGTGGCTACCGGGACAGGGGGGGAGAGACCCAGTACTTC. The chain joins TRBV27 to TRBJ2-5; TRBD1 aligns across 11 bases. Germline V gives CDR1 MNHEY, CDR2 SMNVEV (reference sequence). V dropped 5 bases and J dropped 4; count of bases not matched to a gene: 9. The CDR3 length is 16 residues.